The clone carrying this TCR beta chain was detected many times. No antigen is known for it. One junction end disagrees with the germline gene, perhaps due to a read error. The data are from a study of T cells in Graves' hyperthyroidism and ophthalmopathy. Study details: At initial diagnosis, before any treatment had begun, peripheral blood was obtained.

The sample, blood from the first hyperthyroidism diagnosis, precedes any ophthalmopathy symptoms. The PBMCs were taken from roughly 9.3 ml of fresh peripheral blood. Overall study results and limits: Ophthalmopathy was model-predicted a median around 6.7 months pre-onset.

Researchers took RNA transcripts and amplified the TCR beta CDR3 regions from them. In the first-round RT-PCR of the TCR CDR3, the HTBI primer set was used. TCRdb independently ran MiXCR on the multiplex PCR reads; one entry per CDR3 protein. The sample lists under 450,000 distinct CDR3 sequences; approximately 18% were seen once. The CDR3 covers 15 residues. Germline CDR1 reads SGHRS; CDR2 reads YFSETQ. This chain joins TRBV5-1 and TRBJ2-3, with 8 bases aligning to TRBD2. Sequencing used blood. The receptor comes from a woman aged 25 to 45 with Graves' hyperthyroidism that later progressed to Graves' ophthalmopathy. In nucleotides, the CDR3 is TGTGCCAGCAGTTTAGGCGGGGGGTACACAGATACGCAGTATTTT. Translation gives CASSLGGGYTDTQYF.